This T cell receptor (beta chain) appears in the sequencing data of a study of CD4 and CD8 cells across lung adenocarcinoma regions. Trimming at V came to 4 bases and at J to 4 bases, leaving 16 bases not matched to a gene. This CDR3 region has 18 residues. In germline, CDR1 is MGHRA, CDR2 YSYEKL. MiXCR was run by TCRdb on the PCR reads, yielding one entry per CDR3 protein. This sample has roughly 6,800 distinct CDR3 sequences, with roughly 57% found just once. This clonotype came up many times. This sequence was found in a male donor with lung adenocarcinoma. The CD4 and CD8 labels of this study may be unreliable. The chain uses TRBV4-1 and TRBJ2-1, with 7 positions matching TRBD1. The sequencing input was CD8+ T cells from the center of a lung tumor. As DNA, the CDR3 is TGCGCCAGCAGCCCCTACATATCGACAGGGAAGGGATACAATGAGCAGTTCTTC. Amino acids: CASSPYISTGKGYNEQFF.